This entry lists 17 T cell receptor beta chains sequenced from one sample in a study of OX40 agonist ivuxolimab in advanced cancers. Profiling relied on immunoSEQ multiplex PCR, and the TCRdb table lists in-frame clones only, not all of them. The table records tens of thousands of clones, around nine tenths of them present only once. The sequenced sample was CD4+ or CD8+ T cells sorted from blood, obtained in a trial of the OX40 agonist ivuxolimab. These receptors came from an adult with an advanced solid tumor such as melanoma, head and neck, liver or kidney cancer.

A remark on this clone: Distinct nucleotide sequences in the sample also encode this CDR3. The chain links TRBV7-9 to TRBJ1-6; D is undetermined. Germline CDR1 and CDR2: SEHNR and FQNEAQ (reference sequence). V gave up 5 bases and J gave up 0 bases, with 8 bases separating them. There are 15 residues in the CDR3. In DNA form, the CDR3 reads TGTGCCAGCAGCCTCGGAAGCTCCTATAATTCACCCCTCCACTTT. It codes for CASSLGSSYNSPLHF.

V gene TRBV19 combines with J gene TRBJ1-5; 10 bases align to TRBD1. V trimming: 5 bases; J trimming: 6 bases; junction bases outside the gene matches: 13. Germline V gene lookup returns CDR1 LNHDA and CDR2 SQIVND (reference sequence). This CDR3 spans 17 amino acids. The CDR3 region is CASSPWTGGSYPQPQHF. The CDR3 DNA reads TGTGCCAGTAGTCCCTGGACAGGGGGATCCTATCCTCAGCCCCAGCATTTT.

The chain uses TRBV15 and TRBJ2-7, with 10 nucleotides matching TRBD1. V lost 5 bases, J lost 7 bases, and 8 bases stayed unmatched. The CDR3 is 14 residues long. CDR1 is LNHNV and CDR2 is YYDKDF in the germline V gene (reference sequence). CDR3 bases: TGTGCCACCAGCCTCGACAGGGGGCTAGGGGAGCAGTACTTC. It codes for CATSLDRGLGEQYF.

V gene TRBV7-9 combines with J gene TRBJ2-7, with 9 positions matching TRBD1. Trimming at V came to 4 bases and at J to 4 bases, leaving 2 bases not matched to a gene. The CDR3 has 13 amino acids. Germline values: CDR1 SEHNR, CDR2 FQNEAQ (reference sequence). The CDR3 nucleotides are TGTGCCAGCAGCTCAGGGACAGGGTACGAGCAGTACTTC. It codes for CASSSGTGYEQYF.

J is TRBJ1-1 and V is TRBV12-5; 7 positions match TRBD1. Unmatched junction bases numbered 4, after V lost 5 bases and J lost 4 bases. CDR3 length: 13 residues. Germline values: CDR1 LGHNT, CDR2 FRNRAP. As DNA, the CDR3 is TGTGCTAGTGGTGTACAGGGGTTCACTGAAGCTTTCTTT. This sequence encodes CASGVQGFTEAFF.

CDR3 bases: TGTGCCAGTAGTCCTACTGGGCCCTCAGCGCCCCAGCATTTT. This encodes CASSPTGPSAPQHF. The chain combines TRBV19 with TRBJ1-5; unclear D gene. The CDR3 runs 14 residues. V was shortened by 5 bases and J by 9 bases, with 17 bases between the two germline ends. CDR1 is LNHDA and CDR2 is SQIVND in the germline V gene (reference sequence).

The V call is TRBV10-2, the J call TRBJ2-3; D is tentatively TRBD1 or TRBD2 (6 bases each). Germline CDR1 reads WSHSY; CDR2 reads SAAADI. The CDR3 runs 16 residues. The V gene lost 1 base and the J gene lost 0 bases, with 11 bases spanning the gap. CDR3 sequence: CASSEYGGASTDTQYF. The CDR3 DNA follows: TGCGCCAGCAGTGAGTACGGGGGCGCTAGCACAGATACGCAGTATTTT.

This chain connects TRBV13 to TRBJ1-2; the match to TRBD1 covers 9 bases. Trimming removed 5 bases from V and 8 bases from J; junction bases left unmatched: 12. The CDR3 extends over 15 amino acids. Germline values: CDR1 PRHDT, CDR2 FYEKMQ (reference sequence). CDR3 nucleotides: TGTGCCAGCAGCGCATACTCACAGGGGGCAGGCGGCTACACCTTC. This codes for CASSAYSQGAGGYTF.

The chain joins TRBV30 to TRBJ1-4, with 8 bases that match TRBD1. CDR1 and CDR2 from the germline V gene are GTSNPN and SVGIG (reference sequence). The CDR3 is 16 amino acids. Losses at the gene ends were 3 bases for V and 6 bases for J; bases not matched to a gene: 12. CDR3 sequence: CAWSDPSSGGYEKLFF. The DNA of the CDR3 is TGTGCCTGGAGCGACCCCTCCTCAGGGGGCTATGAAAAACTGTTTTTT. Drawing the rest from reference TRBV30 and TRBJ1-4, the complete variable domain is SQTIHQWPATLVQPVGSPLSLECTVEGTSNPNLYWYRQAAGRGLQLLFYSVGIGQISSEVPQNLSASRPQDRQFILSSKKLLLSDSGFYLCAWSDPSSGGYEKLFFGSGTQLSVL.

The chain is built from TRBV2 and TRBJ2-5, with 7 bases matching TRBD1. Germline CDR1 and CDR2: SNHLY and FYNNEI. V was pared by 5 bases and J by 7 bases, with 10 bases of the junction left unmatched. CDR3 size: 14 residues. The CDR3 DNA is TGTGCCAGCAGTATGCCGGGACAGAAAGGGACCCAGTACTTC. Translated: CASSMPGQKGTQYF.

The chain is built from TRBV5-1 and TRBJ2-5; TRBD1 agrees at 7 bases. CDR1 is SGHRS and CDR2 is YFSETQ in the germline V gene. After removal of 5 bases from V and 2 bases from J, the junction contained 3 bases not matched to a gene. The CDR3 loop spans 13 amino acids. The DNA for the CDR3 is TGCGCCAGCAGGGGGACAGCACAAGAGACCCAGTACTTC. Protein product: CASRGTAQETQYF.

This chain connects TRBV11-3 to TRBJ2-1; D remains unclear. The germline CDR1 and CDR2 sequences are SGHNT and YENEEA. The CDR3 contains 14 residues. V was trimmed by 5 bases and J by 8 bases, leaving 16 bases between them. CDR3 loop: CASSPTELDDEQFF. In DNA, the CDR3 is TGTGCCAGCAGCCCAACAGAGTTGGACGATGAGCAGTTCTTC.

This chain links TRBV29-1 with TRBJ2-1, with 8 bases identical to TRBD1. This CDR3 is 15 amino acids long. Trimming at V came to 6 bases and at J to 2 bases, leaving 9 bases not matched to a gene. The germline V gene has CDR1 SQVTM and CDR2 ANQGSEA. DNA for the CDR3: TGCAGCGTCGAGACGACAGGGGTGGCCTACAATGAGCAGTTCTTC. This sequence encodes CSVETTGVAYNEQFF.

The V call is TRBV7-2, the J call TRBJ2-5; 9 bases are a match to TRBD2. Germline CDR1 SGHTA, CDR2 FQGNSA. Trimming at V came to 5 bases and at J to 5 bases, leaving 12 bases not matched to a gene. The CDR3 consists of 16 residues. CDR3 DNA: TGTGCCAGCAGCGCGGGGGGGATTAGCGGCGCGGAGACCCAGTACTTC. Its protein is CASSAGGISGAETQYF.

The chain links TRBV6-1 to TRBJ1-2, with D possibly matching TRBD1 (5 bases). Trimming took 5 bases from V and 5 from J, leaving 9 bases between them. Germline CDR1 reads MNHNS; CDR2 reads SASEGT. The CDR3 contains 12 residues. CDR3 in amino acids: CASSRDGYGYTF. CDR3 nucleotide sequence: TGTGCCAGCAGTAGGGACGGTTATGGCTACACCTTC.

This clone has only a few counts. The rearrangement joins TRBV7-9 to TRBJ1-2; D gene ambiguous. The CDR3 covers 14 residues. With 1 base removed from V and 6 bases from J, the gap between germline ends came to 12 bases. Germline CDR1 and CDR2: SEHNR and FQNEAQ (reference sequence). For the CDR3, the DNA is TGTGCCAGCAGCTTAGAACTAGGAGGGCATGGCTACACCTTC. It codes for CASSLELGGHGYTF.

The V and J genes are TRBV5-1 and TRBJ2-1; 10 nucleotides align to TRBD1. Trimming cost V 4 bases and J 5 bases; bases outside gene matches: 12. CDR1 and CDR2 (germline): SGHRS, YFSETQ. This CDR3 comprises 17 residues. CDR3 nucleotide sequence: TGCGCCAGCAGCCTACTAAACCGGGACAGGGGTGACAATGAGCAGTTCTTC. It codes for CASSLLNRDRGDNEQFF.